This is a list of T cell receptor beta chains from one sample in a study of low-dose radiotherapy and immunotherapy resistance in tumors. TCRdb recomputed calls from the reads with MiXCR, one row per CDR3 protein. The table has some 94,000 distinct CDR3 sequences, roughly 20% seen once; the top ten hold over 10%. The specimen was PBMCs, collected after low-dose radiotherapy plus immunotherapy. These receptors were taken from a female donor with ovarian cancer. The CDR3 runs from the conserved cysteine through the conserved F or W. Each record gives: J gene, D gene, V gene, clone size, CDR3 DNA, CDR3 protein. The D gene is left open where the match is weak. Not all rows give a size; the values are once, few, many and, for expanded clones, a class.

j_gene: TRBJ1-1
d_gene: -
v_gene: TRBV7-9
abundance: many
CDR3nt: TGTGCCAGCACGACGACAGGAGACACTGAAGCTTTCTTT
CDR3aa: CASTTTGDTEAFF

j_gene: TRBJ1-5
d_gene: TRBD1
v_gene: TRBV23-1
abundance: -
CDR3nt: TGCGCCAGCAGTCAACCCGCTCTCCCGGGACAGGGCAATCAGCCCCAGCATTTT
CDR3aa: CASSQPALPGQGNQPQHF

j_gene: TRBJ2-4
d_gene: -
v_gene: TRBV7-2
abundance: many
CDR3nt: TGTGCCAGCAGCTTAGACAGGGTTTCGCACATTCAGTACTTC
CDR3aa: CASSLDRVSHIQYF

j_gene: TRBJ2-3
d_gene: -
v_gene: TRBV5-1
abundance: many
CDR3nt: TGCGCCAGCAGCTTGGGACAGCTTAGCACAGATACGCAGTATTTT
CDR3aa: CASSLGQLSTDTQYF

j_gene: TRBJ2-3
d_gene: -
v_gene: TRBV19
abundance: -
CDR3nt: TGTGCCAGTAGTAGTTATGGCGATACGCAGTATTTT
CDR3aa: CASSSYGDTQYF

j_gene: TRBJ1-5
d_gene: TRBD1
v_gene: TRBV3-1
abundance: many
CDR3nt: TGTGCCAGCAGCCAATCCGGGACAGGGAGAAGCAATCAGCCCCAGCATTTT
CDR3aa: CASSQSGTGRSNQPQHF

j_gene: TRBJ1-2
d_gene: -
v_gene: TRBV6-2/TRBV6-3
abundance: many
CDR3nt: TGTGCCAGCGGGGGGGGGGTCTATGGCTACACCTTC
CDR3aa: CASGGGVYGYTF

j_gene: TRBJ2-3
d_gene: TRBD1
v_gene: TRBV6-2/TRBV6-3
abundance: many
CDR3nt: TGTGCCAGCAGTTCGGGACAGGGGATGGTAGATACGCAGTATTTT
CDR3aa: CASSSGQGMVDTQYF

j_gene: TRBJ1-1
d_gene: TRBD1
v_gene: TRBV30
abundance: few
CDR3nt: TGTGCCTGGAGTGTAGGACAGGGAGGCACTGAAGCTTTCTTT
CDR3aa: CAWSVGQGGTEAFF

j_gene: TRBJ1-2
d_gene: -
v_gene: TRBV7-2
abundance: many
CDR3nt: TGTGCCAGCAGCTTAGGGCTCTATGGCTACACCTTC
CDR3aa: CASSLGLYGYTF

j_gene: TRBJ2-7
d_gene: TRBD2
v_gene: TRBV11-2
abundance: many
CDR3nt: TGTGCCAGCACCTCCTCCTGGGAGGGACGACCCCACGAGCAGTACTTC
CDR3aa: CASTSSWEGRPHEQYF